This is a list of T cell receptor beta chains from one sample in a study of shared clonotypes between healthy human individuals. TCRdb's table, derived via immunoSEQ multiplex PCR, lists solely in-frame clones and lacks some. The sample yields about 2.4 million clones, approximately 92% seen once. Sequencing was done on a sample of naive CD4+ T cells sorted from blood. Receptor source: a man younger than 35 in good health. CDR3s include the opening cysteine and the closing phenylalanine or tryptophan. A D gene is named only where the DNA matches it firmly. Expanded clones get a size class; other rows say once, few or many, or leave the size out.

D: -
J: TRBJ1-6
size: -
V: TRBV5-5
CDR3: CASSLGRNNSPLHF
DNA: TGTGCCAGCAGCTTGGGACGGAATAATTCACCCCTCCACTTT

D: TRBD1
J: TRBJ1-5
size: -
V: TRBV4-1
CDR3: CASSLAGQGESSNQPQHF
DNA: TGCGCCAGCAGCCTCGCAGGACAGGGGGAAAGTAGCAATCAGCCCCAGCATTTT

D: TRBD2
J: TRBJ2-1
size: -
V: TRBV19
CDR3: CASENSGSFGNEQFF
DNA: TGTGCCAGTGAAAATAGCGGGAGTTTTGGGAATGAGCAGTTCTTC

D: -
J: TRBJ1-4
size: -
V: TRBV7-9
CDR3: CASSLDKGSNEKLFF
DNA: TGTGCCAGCAGCTTAGATAAGGGGTCTAATGAAAAACTGTTTTTT

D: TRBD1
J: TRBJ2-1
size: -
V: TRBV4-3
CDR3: CASSRGQGFGYEQFF
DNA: TGCGCCAGCAGCCGAGGACAGGGGTTTGGCTATGAGCAGTTCTTC

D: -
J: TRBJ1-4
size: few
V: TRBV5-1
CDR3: CASSLVSGEKLFF
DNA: TGCGCCAGCAGCTTGGTTTCTGGTGAAAAACTGTTTTTT

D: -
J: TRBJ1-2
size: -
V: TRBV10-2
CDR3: CASSESSRYGYTF
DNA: TGCGCCAGCAGTGAGAGCAGCCGCTATGGCTACACCTTC

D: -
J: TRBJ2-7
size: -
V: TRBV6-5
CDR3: CASKPGPITYEQYF
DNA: TGTGCCAGCAAACCGGGACCGATAACTTACGAGCAGTACTTC

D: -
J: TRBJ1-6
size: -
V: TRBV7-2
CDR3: CASSLVRDWDSPLHF
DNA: TGTGCCAGCAGCTTAGTTAGGGACTGGGATTCACCCCTCCACTTT

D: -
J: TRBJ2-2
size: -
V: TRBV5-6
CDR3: CASSPMWSGVTGELFF
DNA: TGTGCCAGCAGCCCTATGTGGTCGGGAGTCACCGGGGAGCTGTTTTTT

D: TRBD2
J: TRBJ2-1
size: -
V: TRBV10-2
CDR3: CASSEPLLAGGPYNEQFF
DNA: TGCGCCAGCAGTGAGCCGTTACTAGCGGGAGGTCCATACAATGAGCAGTTCTTC

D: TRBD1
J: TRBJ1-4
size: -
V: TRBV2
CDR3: CASTGQGPNEKLFF
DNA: TGTGCCAGCACCGGACAGGGGCCTAATGAAAAACTGTTTTTT

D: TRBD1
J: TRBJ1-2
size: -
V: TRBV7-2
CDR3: CASSLKRQGYGYTF
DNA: TGTGCCAGCAGCTTAAAGCGACAGGGGTATGGCTACACCTTC

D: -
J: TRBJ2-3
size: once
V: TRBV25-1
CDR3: CASSAGVPDTQYF
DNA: TGTGCCAGCAGTGCTGGGGTCCCAGATACGCAGTATTTT

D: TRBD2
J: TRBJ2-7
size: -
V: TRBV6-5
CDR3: CASSYSSASGSYEQYF
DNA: TGTGCCAGCAGTTACTCCTCGGCTAGCGGATCCTACGAGCAGTACTTC

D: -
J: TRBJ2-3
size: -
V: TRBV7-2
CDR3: CASSLGGGLGTDTQYF
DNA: TGTGCCAGCAGCTTAGGCGGCGGCCTCGGGACAGATACGCAGTATTTT

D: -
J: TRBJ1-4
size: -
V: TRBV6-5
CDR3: CASRPPGDGKLFF
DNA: TGTGCCAGCAGGCCACCGGGGGACGGGAAACTGTTTTTT

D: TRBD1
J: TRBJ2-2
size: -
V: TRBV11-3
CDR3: CASSAGQGANTGELFF
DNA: TGTGCCAGCAGCGCCGGACAGGGGGCGAACACCGGGGAGCTGTTTTTT

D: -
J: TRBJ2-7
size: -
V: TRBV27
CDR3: CASSARLGGLYEQYF
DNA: TGTGCCAGCAGTGCAAGACTAGGAGGCCTTTACGAGCAGTACTTC

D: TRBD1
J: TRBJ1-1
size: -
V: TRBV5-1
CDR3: CASSSTGGDLEAFF
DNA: TGCGCCAGCAGCTCGACAGGGGGCGACCTTGAAGCTTTCTTT

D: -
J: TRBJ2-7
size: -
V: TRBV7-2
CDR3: CASSASYEQYF
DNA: TGTGCCAGCAGCGCGAGCTACGAGCAGTACTTC

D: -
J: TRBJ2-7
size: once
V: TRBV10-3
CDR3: CATGTTSSSYEQYF
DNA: TGTGCCACAGGGACGACTAGTAGCTCCTACGAGCAGTACTTC

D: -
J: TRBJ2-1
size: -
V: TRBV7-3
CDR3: CASSPTRLWDEQFF
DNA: TGTGCCAGCAGCCCCACACGGCTCTGGGATGAGCAGTTCTTC

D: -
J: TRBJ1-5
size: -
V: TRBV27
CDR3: CASSALSGTQHF
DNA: TGTGCCAGCAGCGCCCTTTCCGGGACCCAGCATTTT

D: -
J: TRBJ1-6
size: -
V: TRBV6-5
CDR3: CASSQGNVSPLHF
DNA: TGTGCCAGCAGTCAGGGCAATGTTTCACCCCTCCACTTT

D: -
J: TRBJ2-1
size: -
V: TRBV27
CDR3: CASSVWGVGDNEQFF
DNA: TGTGCCAGCAGTGTGTGGGGGGTCGGGGACAATGAGCAGTTCTTC

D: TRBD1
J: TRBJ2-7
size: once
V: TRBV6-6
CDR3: CASSSTGDASYEQYF
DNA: TGTGCCAGCAGTTCGACAGGGGACGCCTCCTACGAGCAGTACTTC

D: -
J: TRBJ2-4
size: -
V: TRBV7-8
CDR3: CASSLAGSGNIQYF
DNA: TGTGCCAGCAGCTTAGCTGGCTCCGGAAACATTCAGTACTTC

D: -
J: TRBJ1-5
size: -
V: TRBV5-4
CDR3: CASSFSPPGTQYSNQPQHF
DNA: TGTGCCAGCAGCTTTTCACCGCCAGGGACTCAATATAGCAATCAGCCCCAGCATTTT